The 12 T cell receptor beta chains presented below share a single source sample, sequenced in a study of low-dose radiotherapy and immunotherapy resistance in tumors. Sample time point: before trial treatment. Alpha- and beta-chain coverage of first-strand cDNA came from TRAV- and TRBV-specific primers. With a constant-region primer and a V-primer adapter, TCRs were subjected to 15 to 25 PCR cycles of amplification. TCRdb re-derived calls from the reads in MiXCR, one entry per CDR3 protein. Altogether more than 50,000 distinct CDR3 sequences are present, 26% being singletons, with the ten largest covering around 6.7%. Sequenced material: PBMCs, taken before treatment. These receptors were obtained from a male donor with rectosigmoid adenocarcinoma.

This clonotype was seen at least ten times. The genes are TRBV14 and TRBJ1-1; D might be TRBD1 (6 bases). Germline lookup yields CDR1 SGHDN and CDR2 FVKESK. CDR3 length: 13 residues. V was cut by 6 bases and J by 6 bases, with 14 bases left in between. CDR3 sequence reads: CASRRSGGAEAFF. The CDR3 bases are TGTGCCAGCAGACGCTCGGGGGGCGCTGAAGCTTTCTTT. Full variable domain (remainder filled in from reference TRBV14 and TRBJ1-1): EAGVTQFPSHSVIEKGQTVTLRCDPISGHDNLYWYRRVMGKEIKFLLHFVKESKQDESGMPNNRFLAERTGGTYSTLKVQPAELEDSGVYFCASRRSGGAEAFFGQGTRLTVV.

In its sample, this clonotype was seen many times. This chain uses TRBV7-6 with TRBJ2-2, with 10 bases fitting TRBD2. CDR3 length: 17 residues. With 2 bases clipped from V and 3 bases from J, the junction kept 6 bases outside the gene matches. CDR1 SGHVS and CDR2 FNYEAQ come from the germline V gene. CDR3 sequence (DNA): TGTGCCAGCAGCTTAAATCCCAGCGGGGGGGACACCGGGGAGCTGTTTTTT. The encoded protein is CASSLNPSGGDTGELFF. Full variable domain (outside the CDR3, taken from reference TRBV7-6 and TRBJ2-2): GAGVSQSPRYKVTKRGQDVALRCDPISGHVSLYWYRQALGQGPEFLTYFNYEAQQDKSGLPNDRFSAERPEGSISTLTIQRTEQRDSAMYRCASSLNPSGGDTGELFFGEGSRLTVL.

Ten or more counts support this clonotype. This rearrangement joins TRBV6-2 or TRBV6-3 to TRBJ1-5; 12 positions match TRBD1. Per the germline V gene, CDR1 is MNHEY and CDR2 is SVGEGT. J gave up 8 bases and V 5 bases, and 7 bases lay outside the gene matches. CDR3 length: 15 amino acids. The chain's CDR3 is CASSPGQGARKPQHF. CDR3 bases: TGTGCCAGCAGTCCGGGACAGGGGGCTCGGAAGCCCCAGCATTTT.

This clonotype showed up many times. The chain joins TRBV7-9 to TRBJ2-7, with D unresolved. The CDR3 is 10 residues long. Trimming stripped 5 bases from V and 4 bases from J, with 3 bases between. Germline CDR1 and CDR2: SEHNR and FQNEAQ (reference sequence). This CDR3 is CASSGYEQYF. For the CDR3, the DNA is TGTGCCAGCAGCGGGTACGAGCAGTACTTC.

This clonotype was picked up many times. The CDR3 reads CASSSPGIPGTQYF. As DNA, the CDR3 is TGTGCCAGCAGCTCCCCTGGGATACCAGGGACCCAGTACTTC. J is TRBJ2-5 and V is TRBV7-2; D unresolved. Germline V gene sequence: CDR1 SGHTA, CDR2 FQGNSA. This CDR3 is 14 amino acids long. V shed 4 bases and J shed 7 bases, with 16 bases lying between them.

This clonotype was observed many times. The V and J genes are TRBV19 and TRBJ2-1; 12 nucleotides agree with TRBD2. V shed 6 bases and J 4 bases; nucleotides not matched to a gene: 7. CDR3 length: 16 amino acids. Per the germline V gene, CDR1 is LNHDA and CDR2 is SQIVND (reference sequence). Here the CDR3 reads CASSRPGLAGYNEQFF. The CDR3 DNA follows: TGTGCCAGTAGCCGCCCAGGACTAGCGGGGTACAATGAGCAGTTCTTC.

This clonotype was detected ten times or more. The chain couples TRBV24-1 to TRBJ1-2, with D uncertain. The CDR3 totals 15 residues. CDR1 is KGHDR, CDR2 SFDVKD, per germline. V lost 5 bases and J 3 bases, leaving 15 bases between the germline ends. The CDR3 bases are TGTGCCACCAGTGCCAAAACCCTCGGGGACTATGGCTACACCTTC. This translates into CATSAKTLGDYGYTF.

This clonotype came up many times. This chain links TRBV9 with TRBJ2-2; D is unclear. Germline V gives CDR1 SGDLS, CDR2 YYNGEE. Trimming left V 0 bases short and J 9 bases short, with 15 bases between. CDR3 length: 15 amino acids. The chain's CDR3 is CASSVETKTRRELFF. CDR3 DNA: TGTGCCAGCAGCGTAGAGACGAAGACTCGACGGGAGCTGTTTTTT.

In its sample, this clonotype was seen many times. V usage is TRBV7-9 and J usage is TRBJ2-1, with D hard to call. With 5 bases removed from V and 10 bases from J, the gap between germline ends came to 21 bases. Germline CDR1 SEHNR, CDR2 FQNEAQ (reference sequence). CDR3 length: 15 residues. CDR3 sequence: CASSAAGPLYTEQFF. The DNA of the CDR3 is TGTGCCAGCAGCGCAGCCGGGCCCCTCTACACCGAGCAGTTCTTC. Supplemented by reference TRBV7-9 and TRBJ2-1, the full variable domain reads DTGVSQNPRHKITKRGQNVTFRCDPISEHNRLYWYRQTLGQGPEFLTYFQNEAQLEKSRLLSDRFSAERPKGSFSTLEIQRTEQGDSAMYLCASSAAGPLYTEQFFGPGTRLTVL.

In this sample, this clonotype turned up many times. CDR3 nucleotides: TGTGCCAGCAGAGAGGCCGGGACAGGGAATCCCAATGAGCAGTTCTTC. It yields the protein CASREAGTGNPNEQFF. The chain links TRBV6-2 or TRBV6-3 to TRBJ2-1, with 9 bases lining up with TRBD1. V shed 6 bases and J 6 bases; nucleotides not matched to a gene: 12. CDR3 length equals 16 residues. The germline CDR1 and CDR2 sequences are MNHEY and SVGEGT.

This clonotype has at least ten counts. This chain links TRBV5-6 with TRBJ1-2; D call uncertain. Trimming removed 4 bases at V and 4 bases at J, with 11 bases between. Germline loops: CDR1 SGHDT, CDR2 YYEEEE. The CDR3 covers 13 residues. CDR3: CASSDGQTYGYTF. CDR3 nucleotides: TGTGCCAGCAGCGACGGCCAGACCTATGGCTACACCTTC.

As regards this clonotype: This probably arose from a read error, given a far larger clone one base away. The chain is built from TRBV7-3 and TRBJ2-5; 8 positions match TRBD2. Germline V lookup: CDR1 SGHTA, CDR2 FQGTGA. The CDR3 covers 16 residues. The V and J ends lost 4 bases and 11 bases, in that order; junction bases with no gene match: 18. CDR3 residues: CASSSLSGSSYNEQYF. The DNA for the CDR3 is TGTGCCAGCAGCTCCCTCAGCGGGAGCTCCTACAATGAGCAGTACTTC.